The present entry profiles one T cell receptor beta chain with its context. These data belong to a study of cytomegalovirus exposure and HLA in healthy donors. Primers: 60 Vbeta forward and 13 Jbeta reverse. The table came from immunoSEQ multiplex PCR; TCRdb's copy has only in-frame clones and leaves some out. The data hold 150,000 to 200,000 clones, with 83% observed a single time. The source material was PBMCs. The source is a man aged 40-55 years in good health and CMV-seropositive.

Here the CDR3 DNA reads TGTGCCAGCCCAAGAGGGGGTGGCAGCTACGAGCAGTACTTC. Its translation is CASPRGGGSYEQYF. V usage is TRBV5-4 and J usage is TRBJ2-7; the D gene is possibly TRBD1 (6 bases). Trimming stripped 7 bases from V and 3 bases from J, with 17 bases between. The CDR3 has 14 residues. Germline assignment: CDR1 SGHNT and CDR2 YYREEE (reference sequence).